The present T cell receptor beta chain was sequenced within a study of shared clonotypes between healthy human individuals. Healthy and HIV-negative, the adult donors had no recent acute infections or vaccinations. The split of CD4+ cells yielded CD45RA+ naive and CD45RA-negative memory subsets. Assay used: immunoSEQ multiplex PCR; TCRdb lists only in-frame clones, some missing. Of over 2 million clones listed, around 90% were seen once; the top ten hold 0.3% to 0.4%. V was cut by 5 bases and J by 2 bases, with 13 bases left in between. The CDR3 runs 14 residues. Germline CDR1 reads LNHDA; CDR2 reads SQIVND (reference sequence).

The rearrangement joins TRBV19 to TRBJ2-7, with D tentatively TRBD1 or TRBD2 (5 bases each). The receptor comes from a man younger than 30 in good health. Some clones in this sample may be carry-over from other donors' samples. Material: naive CD4+ T cells from PBMCs. Subset in this sample: CD45RA+ positively selected. The CDR3 region has the DNA TGTGCCAGTAGTCGTCGGGGCGAAACCTACGAGCAGTACTTC. Translating it yields CASSRRGETYEQYF.